Below, one T cell receptor (beta chain) is given with its context. The record originates from a study of blood T cell repertoires in COVID-19. For the study at large: From T cells, B-cell-depleted T cells, or PBMCs came the material, which was cDNA or gDNA.

The data were produced by immunoSEQ multiplex PCR, yet TCRdb's version contains in-frame clones alone and is incomplete. In the table there are about 130,000 clones, about 86% of which are singletons. Study members were between about 18 and 90 years old and lived in 24 US regions. The source material was PBMCs or T cells enriched from blood (not recorded which). The source is a woman between 50 and 59 years old who had recovered from COVID-19.

CDR3 amino acids: CASSKSWGLQGARNQPQHF. DNA of the CDR3: TGTGCCAGCAGCAAAAGCTGGGGGCTACAGGGGGCGAGGAATCAGCCCCAGCATTTT. The chain links TRBV21-1 to TRBJ1-5; the table assigns TRBD1, which was not confirmed against the DNA. TRBV21-1 is a documented pseudogene. The CDR3 is 19 amino acids.